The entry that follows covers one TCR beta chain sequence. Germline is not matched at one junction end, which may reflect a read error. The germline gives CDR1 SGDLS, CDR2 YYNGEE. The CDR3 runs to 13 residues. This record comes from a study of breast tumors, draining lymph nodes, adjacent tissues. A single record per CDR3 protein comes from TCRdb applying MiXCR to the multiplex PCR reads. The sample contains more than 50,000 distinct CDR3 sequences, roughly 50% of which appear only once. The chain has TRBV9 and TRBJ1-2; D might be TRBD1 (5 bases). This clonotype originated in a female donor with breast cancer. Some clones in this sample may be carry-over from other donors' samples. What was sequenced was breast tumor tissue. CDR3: CASSVDRNYGFTF. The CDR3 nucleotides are TGTGCCAGCAGCGTAGACAGGAACTATGGCTTCACCTTC.